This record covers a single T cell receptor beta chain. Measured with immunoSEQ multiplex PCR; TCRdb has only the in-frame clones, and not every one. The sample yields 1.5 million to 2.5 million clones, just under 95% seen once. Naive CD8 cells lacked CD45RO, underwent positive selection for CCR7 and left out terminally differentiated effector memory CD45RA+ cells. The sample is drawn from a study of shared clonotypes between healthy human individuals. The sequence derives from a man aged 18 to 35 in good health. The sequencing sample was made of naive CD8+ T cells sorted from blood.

CDR3 in amino acids: CASSVTGYTDTQYF. The CDR3 DNA reads as TGTGCCAGCAGCGTAACAGGGTACACAGATACGCAGTATTTT. The gene calls are TRBV9 and TRBJ2-3; D is perhaps TRBD1 (6 bases). This CDR3 contains 14 residues. Trimming shortened V by 1 base and J by 2 bases, and 8 bases separated the two germline ends. Germline V lookup: CDR1 SGDLS, CDR2 YYNGEE.